This T cell receptor (beta chain) was sequenced for a study of blood T cell repertoires in COVID-19. The wider study: Samples of COVID-19 (acute and convalescent) were obtained from the United States, Italy and Spain. PBMCs, B-cell-depleted T cells, or T cells provided the cDNA or gDNA that made up the material.

In the original processing: Estimated nucleated cell counts came from reference gene primer amplification. The protocol was immunoSEQ multiplex PCR, while the TCRdb copy is restricted to in-frame clones and leaves out a portion. That table furnishes V, J and clone size, whereas the DNA furnished D and trimming. The sample records under 300,000 clones, 75% to 90% being singletons. Sequencing was performed on peripheral blood. The clonotype was recovered from a man between 60 and 75 years old who had recovered from COVID-19.

The CDR3 loop reads CATRRYVGASEQYF. CDR3 nucleotides: TGTGCCACCAGGAGGTACGTTGGGGCCTCCGAGCAGTACTTC. This sequence joins TRBV6-5 and TRBJ2-7, with D perhaps given as TRBD1 or TRBD2 (5 bases each). The CDR3 has 14 residues. In germline, CDR1 is MNHEY, CDR2 SVGAGI. The V end was cut by 10 bases, the J end by 6 bases, with 22 bases between.